A single sample is the source of the 20 T cell receptor beta chains below, sequenced in a study of blood T cell repertoires in COVID-19. Some clones are missing from TCRdb's copy, which holds only in-frame ones; the method was immunoSEQ multiplex PCR. The sample has about 200,000 clones; roughly 81% are singletons. The specimen sequenced was peripheral blood. The source is a woman in her 50s with active or convalescent COVID-19.

The chain joins TRBV2 to TRBJ1-5; D unclear. CDR3 length equals 12 residues. CDR1 and CDR2 from the germline V gene are SNHLY and FYNNEI. With 8 bases removed from V and 6 bases from J, the gap between germline ends came to 11 bases. CDR3 nucleotide sequence: TGTGCCAGCTCCCCCGCGGGTCAGCCCCAGCATTTT. Translation: CASSPAGQPQHF.

The rearrangement links TRBV7-5 to TRBJ2-7; the table calls TRBD1, which could not be checked here. TRBV7-5 is a documented pseudogene. The CDR3 is made up of 14 amino acids. CDR3 region: CVRSLGSRGDEQYV. CDR3 in DNA: TGTGTCAGAAGCTTAGGGTCCAGGGGCGACGAGCAGTACGTC.

V usage is TRBV27 and J usage is TRBJ1-1; a possible D gene is TRBD1 (5 bases). V was pared by 3 bases and J by 7 bases, with 18 bases between. This CDR3 has 15 amino acids. Germline CDR1 and CDR2: MNHEY and SMNVEV (reference sequence). The CDR3 DNA reads as TGTGCCAGCAGTTTCGGGGGTCCGGTTAGAAATGAAGCTTTCTTT. Its translation: CASSFGGPVRNEAFF.

This chain joins TRBV5-1 and TRBJ1-2; D is uncertain. Looked up from germline, CDR1 is SGHRS and CDR2 is YFSETQ. The CDR3 extends over 13 amino acids. Trimming took 3 bases from V and 3 from J, leaving 9 bases between them. The CDR3 DNA reads TGCGCCAGCAGCTCAGGCAGTTACTATGGCTACACCTTC. It is translated as CASSSGSYYGYTF.

The V and J genes are TRBV3-1 (or the pseudogene TRBV3-2) and TRBJ1-1, with a tentative D call TRBD1 (6 bases). The V gene lost 3 bases and the J gene lost 4 bases, with 12 bases spanning the gap. CDR1 is LGHDT, CDR2 YNNKEL, per germline (reference sequence). This CDR3 comprises 14 residues. CDR3 DNA: TGTGCCAGCAGCCATACAGGGTGGGCCACTGAAGCTTTCTTT. Its translation is CASSHTGWATEAFF.

This clone has only one observation. This sample also contains other DNA sequences that code for the same CDR3. The rearrangement links TRBV11-3 to TRBJ1-1; no firm D call. The V gene lost 2 bases and the J gene lost 1 base, with 5 bases spanning the gap. Looked up from germline, CDR1 is SGHNT and CDR2 is YENEEA. CDR3 size: 13 residues. The CDR3 sequence is CASSLRGNTEAFF. CDR3 nucleotides: TGTGCCAGCAGCTTAAGAGGGAACACTGAAGCTTTCTTT.

This clone was recorded once. The CDR3 bases are TGTGCCACCAGTGACCCCCGGACCTCCACGGGGGAGCAGTACTTC. Its translation is CATSDPRTSTGEQYF. This sequence joins TRBV24-1 and TRBJ2-7; a possible D gene is TRBD2 (5 bases). V was trimmed by 4 bases and J by 7 bases, leaving 19 bases between them. The CDR3 sequence is 15 residues long. CDR1 and CDR2 from the germline V gene are KGHDR and SFDVKD.

The chain combines TRBV3-1 (or the pseudogene TRBV3-2) with TRBJ2-3; 10 nucleotides match TRBD2. Per the germline V gene, CDR1 is LGHDT and CDR2 is YNNKEL (reference sequence). The CDR3 is made up of 16 amino acids. The trim removed 2 bases at V and 2 bases at J, leaving 4 bases unmatched. CDR3 protein: CASSQWGTSDTDTQYF. In DNA, the CDR3 is TGTGCCAGCAGCCAATGGGGGACTAGCGACACAGATACGCAGTATTTT.

This clone was detected a few times. The chain links TRBV20-1 to TRBJ1-2; no firm D call. This CDR3 contains 15 residues. CDR1 and CDR2 (germline): DFQATT, SNEGSKA (reference sequence). The V and J ends lost 3 bases and 1 base respectively, with 15 bases between them. CDR3: CSASTTRESNYGYTF. The DNA for the CDR3 is TGCAGTGCTAGTACCACCCGCGAGAGTAACTATGGCTACACCTTC.

V gene TRBV12-3 or TRBV12-4 combines with J gene TRBJ2-5; D not certain. The CDR3 is 13 residues long. V lost 2 bases, J lost 2 bases, and 6 bases lay in between. The CDR3 loop is CASSLRVQETQYF. As DNA, the CDR3 is TGTGCCAGCAGTTTACGAGTACAAGAGACCCAGTACTTC.

The rearrangement joins TRBV12-3 or TRBV12-4 to TRBJ1-2; D is perhaps TRBD1 (6 bases). This CDR3 comprises 13 residues. V lost 5 bases to trimming and J lost 8 bases, with 15 bases between them. CDR3 coding DNA: TGTGCCAGCAGTACCCGCAGGGGTGGGGGCTACACCTTC. Translating gives CASSTRRGGGYTF.

The CDR3 DNA is TGCGCCAGCAGCCGAGGGAATTGGGTAGAGGCAAAAGCTTTCTTT. Amino acids: CASSRGNWVEAKAFF. The chain uses TRBV4-1 and TRBJ1-1; no definite D call. V lost 4 bases and J lost 9, with 21 bases in between. This CDR3 contains 15 residues. Germline V lookup: CDR1 MGHRA, CDR2 YSYEKL.

The J gene is TRBJ2-7, the V gene TRBV6-5; the match to TRBD1 covers 7 bases. This CDR3 region has 15 residues. The V and J ends lost 5 bases and 2 bases, in that order; junction bases with no gene match: 9. Germline-derived CDR1 and CDR2 are MNHEY and SVGAGI. CDR3 amino acids: CASSKFRDRTYEQYF. The CDR3 region has the DNA TGTGCCAGCAGTAAATTCCGGGACAGAACCTACGAGCAGTACTTC.

The chain links TRBV18 to TRBJ1-1, with a weak D call TRBD1 (6 bases). Germline-derived CDR1 and CDR2 are KGHSH and LQKENI. The CDR3 consists of 13 residues. With 1 base removed from V and 10 bases from J, the gap between germline ends came to 13 bases. The CDR3 DNA reads as TGTGCCAGCTCACCACAGGGGGACCTCCCAGCTTTCTTT. Residues: CASSPQGDLPAFF.

V usage is TRBV6-1 and J usage is TRBJ1-5, with D possibly matching TRBD1 (6 bases). Germline assignment: CDR1 MNHNS and CDR2 SASEGT. V was clipped by 5 bases and J by 9 bases, with 17 bases between them. The CDR3 spans 14 residues. The CDR3 DNA is TGTGCCAGCAGTCCACAGGGTATGCCTGGGCCCCAGCATTTT. This encodes CASSPQGMPGPQHF.

CDR3 bases: TGTGCCAGCAGTTATTCCCCCACGCAGGCCTATGGCTACACCTTC. It yields the protein CASSYSPTQAYGYTF. The chain couples TRBV6-6 to TRBJ1-2, with D hard to call. CDR1 MNHNY and CDR2 SVGAGI come from the germline V gene (reference sequence). Trimming took off 3 bases at V and 4 bases at J, with 15 bases between the two ends. The CDR3 spans 15 residues.

This chain connects TRBV2 to TRBJ1-1, with 9 bases that match TRBD1. Germline-derived CDR1 and CDR2 are SNHLY and FYNNEI. Unmatched junction bases numbered 9, after V lost 6 bases and J lost 7 bases. The CDR3 is made up of 14 amino acids. CDR3 region: CASSLQGAVDEAFF. In DNA, the CDR3 is TGTGCCAGCAGCCTACAGGGGGCCGTAGATGAAGCTTTCTTT.

The chain couples TRBV7-9 to TRBJ1-4, with D perhaps TRBD1 (5 bases). Germline V lookup: CDR1 SEHNR, CDR2 FQNEAQ (reference sequence). The CDR3 covers 15 residues. The V gene lost 2 bases and the J gene lost 7 bases, with 14 bases spanning the gap. CDR3 residues: CASSLNGRGGEKLFF. CDR3 DNA: TGTGCCAGCAGCTTAAATGGAAGGGGTGGTGAAAAACTGTTTTTT. The full variable domain, with the rest looked up from reference TRBV7-9 and TRBJ1-4, is DTGVSQNPRHKITKRGQNVTFRCDPISEHNRLYWYRQTLGQGPEFLTYFQNEAQLEKSRLLSDRFSAERPKGSFSTLEIQRTEQGDSAMYLCASSLNGRGGEKLFFGSGTQLSVL.

V is TRBV4-1 and J is TRBJ2-7, with D possibly being TRBD1 (6 bases). V was shortened by 7 bases and J by 0 bases, with 16 bases between the two germline ends. The CDR3 loop spans 15 amino acids. CDR1 MGHRA and CDR2 YSYEKL come from the germline V gene. In DNA, the CDR3 is TGCGCCAGCAACCTAAGACAGGAAAGCTCCTACGAGCAGTACTTC. Translation: CASNLRQESSYEQYF.

The chain employs TRBV4-2 and TRBJ1-6, with 8 bases lining up with TRBD1. CDR3 length: 18 residues. CDR1 and CDR2 from the germline V gene are LGHNA and YNFKEQ. V lost 0 bases to trimming and J lost 9 bases; unmatched junction nucleotides: 13. CDR3 sequence: CASSQDQTGALSGSPLHF. Here the CDR3 DNA reads TGTGCCAGCAGCCAAGATCAGACAGGGGCTCTAAGTGGTTCACCCCTCCACTTT.